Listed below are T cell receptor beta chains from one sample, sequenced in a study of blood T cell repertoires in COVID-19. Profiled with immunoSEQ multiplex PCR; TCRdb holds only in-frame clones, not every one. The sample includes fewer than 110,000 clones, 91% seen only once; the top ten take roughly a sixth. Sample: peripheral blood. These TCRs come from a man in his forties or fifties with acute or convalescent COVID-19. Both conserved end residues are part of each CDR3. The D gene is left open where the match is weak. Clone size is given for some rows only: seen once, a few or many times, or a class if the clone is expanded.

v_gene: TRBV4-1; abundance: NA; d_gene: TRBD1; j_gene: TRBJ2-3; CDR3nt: TGCGCCAGCAGCCATCCTTCCGGGACAGGGAGTCTGAAAGATACGCAGTATTTT; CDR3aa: CASSHPSGTGSLKDTQYF
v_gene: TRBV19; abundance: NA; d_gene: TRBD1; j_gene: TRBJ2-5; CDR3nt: TGTGCCAGCAAAGCCGGGACAGGGGCGAGGACCCAGTACTTC; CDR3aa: CASKAGTGARTQYF
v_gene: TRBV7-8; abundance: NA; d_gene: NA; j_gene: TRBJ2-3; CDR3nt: TGTGCCAGCAGCCACCGGGACATCGGCAGCACAGATACGCAGTATTTT; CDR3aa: CASSHRDIGSTDTQYF
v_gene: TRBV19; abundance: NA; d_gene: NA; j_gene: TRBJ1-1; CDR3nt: TGTGCCAGCTACGGGGTGAGGGAATTGAACACTGAAGCTTTCTTT; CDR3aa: CASYGVRELNTEAFF
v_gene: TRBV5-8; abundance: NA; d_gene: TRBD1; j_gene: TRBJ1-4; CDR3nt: TGTGCCAGCAGCTCGTACAGGGGGCAGCTTGCTAATGAAAAACTGTTTTTT; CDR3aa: CASSSYRGQLANEKLFF
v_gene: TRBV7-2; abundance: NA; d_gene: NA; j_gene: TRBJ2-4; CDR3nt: TGTGCCAGCAGTTTGGGGGTGGGGGCCGTGGGCCTCATTCAGTACTTC; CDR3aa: CASSLGVGAVGLIQYF
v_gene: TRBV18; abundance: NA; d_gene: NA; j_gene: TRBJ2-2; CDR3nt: TGTGCCAGCTCACCCAGAAAATTGAACACCGGGGAGCTGTTTTTT; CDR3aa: CASSPRKLNTGELFF
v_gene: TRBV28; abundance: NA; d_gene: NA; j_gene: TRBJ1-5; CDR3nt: TGTGCCAGCAGTAATACAGGGTGGGGAAAGTCCCAGCATTTT; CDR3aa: CASSNTGWGKSQHF
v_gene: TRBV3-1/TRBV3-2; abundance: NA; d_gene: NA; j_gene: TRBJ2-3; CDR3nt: TGTGCCAGCAGCCAGGAGTTCTATACGCAGTATTTT; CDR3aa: CASSQEFYTQYF
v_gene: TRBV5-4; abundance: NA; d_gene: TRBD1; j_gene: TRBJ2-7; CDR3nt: TGTGCCAGCAGCGGGAAGACAGGGTCCTACGAGCAGTACTTC; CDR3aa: CASSGKTGSYEQYF
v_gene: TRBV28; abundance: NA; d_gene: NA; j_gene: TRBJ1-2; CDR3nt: TGTGCCAGCAGGGCCCCAGGGGGCTACACCTTC; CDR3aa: CASRAPGGYTF
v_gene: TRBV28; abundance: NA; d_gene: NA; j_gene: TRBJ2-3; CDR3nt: TGTGCCAGCAGCCGCCCAAGGGGGAGTAATACGCAGTATTTT; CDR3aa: CASSRPRGSNTQYF
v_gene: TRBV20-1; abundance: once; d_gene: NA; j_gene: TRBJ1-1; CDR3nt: TGCAGTGCTAGTAAGAGAACGAACACTGAAGCTTTCTTT; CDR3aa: CSASKRTNTEAFF
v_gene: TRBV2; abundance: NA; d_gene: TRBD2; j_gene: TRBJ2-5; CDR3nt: TGTGCCAGCGCCTTGACGGGAGGAGAGACCCAGTACTTC; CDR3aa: CASALTGGETQYF
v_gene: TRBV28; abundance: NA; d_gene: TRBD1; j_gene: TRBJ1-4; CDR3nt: TGTGCCAGCAGTTTGTTCTCCGGGACAGAAAATGAAAAACTGTTTTTT; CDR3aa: CASSLFSGTENEKLFF
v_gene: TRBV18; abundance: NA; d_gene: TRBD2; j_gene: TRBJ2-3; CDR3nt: TGTGCCAGCTCACCCAAGACTAGCGGGGGGACCCTCTCCACAGATACGCAGTATTTT; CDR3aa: CASSPKTSGGTLSTDTQYF
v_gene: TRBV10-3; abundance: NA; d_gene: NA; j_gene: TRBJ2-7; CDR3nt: TGTGCCATCAGTGACCAGAACGAGCAGTACTTC; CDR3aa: CAISDQNEQYF
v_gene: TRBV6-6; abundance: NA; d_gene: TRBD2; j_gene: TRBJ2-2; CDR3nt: TGTGCCACCTGGACTAGCGGGAAACTCACCGGGGAGCTGTTTTTT; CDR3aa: CATWTSGKLTGELFF
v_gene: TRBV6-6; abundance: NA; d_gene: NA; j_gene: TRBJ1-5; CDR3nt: TGTGCCAGCAGTTACTTAGAAAATCAGCCCCAGCATTTT; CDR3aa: CASSYLENQPQHF
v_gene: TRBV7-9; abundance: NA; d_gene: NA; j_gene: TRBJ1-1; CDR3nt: TGTGCCAGCAGCTTTGGAGACAGGACGAACACTGAAGCTTTCTTT; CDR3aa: CASSFGDRTNTEAFF
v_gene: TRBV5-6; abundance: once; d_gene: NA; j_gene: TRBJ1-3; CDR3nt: TGTGCCAGCAGCTTGGAGGGCCAGGGAGGAGGAAACACCATATATTTT; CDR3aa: CASSLEGQGGGNTIYF
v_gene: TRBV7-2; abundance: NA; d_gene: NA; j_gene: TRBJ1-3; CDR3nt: TGTGCCAGCAGCTGGGGCCGATCCTGGTCTGGAAACACCATATATTTT; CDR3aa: CASSWGRSWSGNTIYF
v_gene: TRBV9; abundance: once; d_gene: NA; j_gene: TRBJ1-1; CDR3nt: TGTGCCAGCAGCGTAGTAGCGGGAACTGAAGCTTTCTTT; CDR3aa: CASSVVAGTEAFF
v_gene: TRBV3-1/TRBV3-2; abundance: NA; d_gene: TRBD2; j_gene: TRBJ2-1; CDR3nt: TGTGCCAGCAGACAACTAGCGGGGGGGAACAATGAGCAGTTCTTC; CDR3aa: CASRQLAGGNNEQFF
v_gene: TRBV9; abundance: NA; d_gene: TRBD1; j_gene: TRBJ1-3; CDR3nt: TGTGCCAGCAGCGTTGACCCGACAGGGCACTCTGGAAACACCATATATTTT; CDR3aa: CASSVDPTGHSGNTIYF
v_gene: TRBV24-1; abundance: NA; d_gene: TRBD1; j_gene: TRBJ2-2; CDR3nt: TGTGCCACCAGTGATTCCGGGACAGGGTTGGCCACCGGGGAGCTGTTTTTT; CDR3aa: CATSDSGTGLATGELFF
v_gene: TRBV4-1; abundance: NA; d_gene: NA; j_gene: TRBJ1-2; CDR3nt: TGCGCCAGCAGCCAAGTTGGAGGGGAACTTACTAACTATGGCTACACCTTC; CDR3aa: CASSQVGGELTNYGYTF
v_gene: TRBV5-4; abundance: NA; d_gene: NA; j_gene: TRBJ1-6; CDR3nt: TGTGCCAGCAGCGCGGGAGGGGGACTGAGCTCCTATAATTCACCCCTCCACTTT; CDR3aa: CASSAGGGLSSYNSPLHF
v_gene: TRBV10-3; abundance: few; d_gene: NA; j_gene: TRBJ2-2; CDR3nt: TGTGCCATCAGTGAAGTGGTAACAACCGGGGAGCTGTTTTTT; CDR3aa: CAISEVVTTGELFF
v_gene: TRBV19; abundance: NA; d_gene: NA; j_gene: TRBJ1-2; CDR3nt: TGTGCCAGTAGTGTCAAGGGAGCTAACTATGGCTACACCTTC; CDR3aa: CASSVKGANYGYTF
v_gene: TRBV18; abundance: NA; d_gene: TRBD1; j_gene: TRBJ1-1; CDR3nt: TGTGCCAGCTCAGCTTCGACAGGGCATACTGAAGCTTTCTTT; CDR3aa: CASSASTGHTEAFF
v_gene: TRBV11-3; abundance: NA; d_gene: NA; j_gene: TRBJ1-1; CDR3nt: TGTGCCAGCACGAAGACACCGAACACTGAAGCTTTCTTT; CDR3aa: CASTKTPNTEAFF
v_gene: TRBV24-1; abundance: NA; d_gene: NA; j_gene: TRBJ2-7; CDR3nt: TGTGCCACCAGTGATCCCAGGGATAGGTCCTACGAGCAGTACTTC; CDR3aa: CATSDPRDRSYEQYF
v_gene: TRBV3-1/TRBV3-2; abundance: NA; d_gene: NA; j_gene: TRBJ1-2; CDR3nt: TGTGCCAGCAGTGATTACGGGGGGCGTCGAGGAAGATACTATGGCTACACCTTC; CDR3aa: CASSDYGGRRGRYYGYTF
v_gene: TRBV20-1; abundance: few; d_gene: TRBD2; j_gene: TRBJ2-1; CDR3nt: TGCAGTGCTAGTCGGCTAGCGGGGGCAGGGGAGCAGTTCTTC; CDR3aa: CSASRLAGAGEQFF
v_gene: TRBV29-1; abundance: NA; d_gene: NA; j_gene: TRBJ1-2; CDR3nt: TGCAGCGTTGAATTTCAGGGTATTAACTATGGCTACACCTTC; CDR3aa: CSVEFQGINYGYTF
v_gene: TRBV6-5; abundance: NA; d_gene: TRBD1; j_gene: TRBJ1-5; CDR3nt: TGTGCCAGCAGGCCCGGGACAGGGGGGAATCAGCCCCAGCATTTT; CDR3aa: CASRPGTGGNQPQHF
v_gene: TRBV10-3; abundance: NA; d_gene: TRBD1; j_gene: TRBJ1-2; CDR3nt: TGTGCCATCAATGGAGGCGGGACAGGGTCTCTCGCGGGCTATGGCTACACCTTC; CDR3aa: CAINGGGTGSLAGYGYTF
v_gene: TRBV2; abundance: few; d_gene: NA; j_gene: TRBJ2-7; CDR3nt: TGTGCCAGCAGTGACTCAACGGAGGGTACTTCCTACGAGCAGTACTTC; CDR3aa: CASSDSTEGTSYEQYF
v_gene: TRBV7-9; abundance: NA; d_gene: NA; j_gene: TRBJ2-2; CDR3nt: TGTGCCAGCAGCTTACGGGGGGCCGACACCGGGGAGCTGTTTTTT; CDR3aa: CASSLRGADTGELFF